This entry concerns a single TCR beta chain. Its antigen is still unknown. Base qualities were left out, and no much larger clone turns up one base away. The germline V gene (reference sequence) sets CDR1 to LNHDA and CDR2 to SQIVND. The CDR3 runs 15 amino acids, cysteine and phenylalanine included. Just the 45-base CDR3 DNA is kept, in frame starting at base 1. Trimming costs V 4 bases and J 5 bases, and their ends lie 18 bases apart. This record belongs to a study of T cells in Graves' hyperthyroidism and ophthalmopathy (dated by TCRdb to between 2018 and 2021). Study-level background: Peripheral blood was sampled at the time of initial diagnosis, prior to any treatment. To identify distinguishing TCR V-J signatures, a discovery cohort of roughly 100 patients was used, comprising 40 to 45 with Graves' ophthalmopathy and some 60 with stable Graves' hyperthyroidism. Prospective prediction of ophthalmopathy was tested in an independent validation cohort consisting of 18 to 20 hyperthyroidism patients and 15 or so patients who later progressed to ophthalmopathy. The 95 to 100 discovery patients were randomly divided into training and test sets at a 7:3 ratio. In addition, the study compared T-cell repertoires in thyroid tissue and in blood from roughly 6 Graves' hyperthyroidism patients. After blood sampling, hyperthyroidism patients were treated with methimazole at a starting dose of 30 mg daily, and ophthalmopathy patients were treated with high-dose intravenous methylprednisolone. According to the paper, TCR Vbeta CDR3 sequencing was carried out on some 140 peripheral blood samples, which came from approximately 43 ophthalmopathy, roughly 75 hyperthyroidism and roughly 17 progressor patients. What the study reported, not specific to this receptor: A model built on a 13 V-J signature distinguished ophthalmopathy from stable hyperthyroidism, reaching 87.88% sensitivity and 81.08% specificity in cross-validation and 80%/75% in testing. Sample size was not statistically predetermined, and blinding of investigators to group allocation was not performed. In validation, the model predicted progression to ophthalmopathy with 60% to 71% sensitivity and around 72% specificity, a median of about six months before onset. Most expanded thyroid clonotypes (frequency above 0.001) were also detected in blood, a finding suggesting that blood repertoires may reflect thyroid immune responses.

In the ophthalmopathy patients, disease was moderately to severely active, with a Clinical Activity Score of 3 or more, a NOSPECS grade of 4 or more, and a duration of less than 3 months. Exclusion was applied to patients with uncontrolled infections, other autoimmune diseases, pregnancy or lactation. Diagnoses relied on clinical symptoms, serum thyroxine and TRAb, thyroid ultrasound and orbital computed tomography. Ficoll-Paque density gradient centrifugation was used to isolate PBMCs from around 10 ml of fresh peripheral blood. Total RNA was extracted with Trizol reagent, and quality was checked on an Agilent 2100 Bioanalyzer. The TCR beta CDR3 regions were amplified from RNA transcripts. For the first round of RT-PCR on the TCR CDR3, the HTBI primer set was used together with the Qiagen OneStep RT-PCR kit. Libraries were constructed in a second round of multiplex PCR, after which size selection and purification were performed. Paired-end sequencing of the libraries was performed with 100 bp reads on an Illumina HiSeq2000. As for how the authors treated the data: SOAPnuke was used to process the raw data, throwing out any read that contained adapters or uncalled bases, had a mean Phred below 15, or lacked an exact constant-primer or identifier match. COPE v1.2.5 was used to merge high-quality paired reads, and clonotypes were defined as unique nucleotide sequences. MiTCR v1.1 was used to align clonotypes to the IMGT TRBV, TRBD and TRBJ reference segments. The analysis included only V-J combinations with a frequency above 0.0001, which together covered around 99% of the repertoires. A TCS score was defined as the ratio of F50 (clonal expansion) to E x V (chaos), with BLOSUM62-based TCRdist applied between CDR3 peptides within each V-J. Welch's t-statistics and random forest reduced several hundred V-J features to 13, which were used in a naive Bayes classifier (R e1071). TCRdb handled the public reads itself, with Q25 trimming in fastp and clone calling in MiXCR, and kept productive beta chains. Identical CDR3 protein sequences are pooled into one entry, listed with their most common genes and DNA. The V and J calls and clone size come from TCRdb's table, not from the authors' own analysis. Across this sample there are around 370,000 distinct CDR3 sequences, with approximately 17% seen only once. Less than 45% of the sample is taken by the ten largest.

The sequenced sample consisted of blood. The TCR comes from a man aged 18 to 35 with Graves' ophthalmopathy. The sequence links TRBV19 to TRBJ2-7; the D assignment is uncertain and may be TRBD1 or TRBD2, with 6 bases supporting each. The DNA is as follows: TGTGCCAGTAGTAGCAACAGGTTGGGGGGCGACGAGCAGTACTTC. It codes for CASSSNRLGGDEQYF.